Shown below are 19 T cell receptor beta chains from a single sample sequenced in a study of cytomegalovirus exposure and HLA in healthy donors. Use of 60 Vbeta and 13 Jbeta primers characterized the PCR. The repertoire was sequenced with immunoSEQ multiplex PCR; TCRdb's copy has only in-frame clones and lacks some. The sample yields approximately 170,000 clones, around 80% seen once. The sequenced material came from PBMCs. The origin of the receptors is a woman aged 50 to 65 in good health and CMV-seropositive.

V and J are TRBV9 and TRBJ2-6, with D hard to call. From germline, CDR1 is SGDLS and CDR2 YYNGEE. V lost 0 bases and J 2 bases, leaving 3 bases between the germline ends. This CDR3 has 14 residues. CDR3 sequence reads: CASSVDTGANVLTF. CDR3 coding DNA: TGTGCCAGCAGCGTAGACACTGGGGCCAACGTCCTGACTTTC.

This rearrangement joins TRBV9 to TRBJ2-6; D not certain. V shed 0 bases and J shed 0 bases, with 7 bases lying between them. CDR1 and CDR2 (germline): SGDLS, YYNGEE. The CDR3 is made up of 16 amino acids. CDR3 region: CASSVDRVSGANVLTF. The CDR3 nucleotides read TGTGCCAGCAGCGTAGACCGGGTCTCTGGGGCCAACGTCCTGACTTTC.

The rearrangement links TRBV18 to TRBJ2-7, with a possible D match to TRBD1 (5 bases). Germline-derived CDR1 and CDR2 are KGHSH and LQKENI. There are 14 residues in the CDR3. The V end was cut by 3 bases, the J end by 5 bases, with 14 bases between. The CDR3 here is CASSPPAGIDEQYF. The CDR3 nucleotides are TGTGCCAGCTCACCCCCAGCAGGGATCGACGAGCAGTACTTC. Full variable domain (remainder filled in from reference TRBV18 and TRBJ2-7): NAGVMQNPRHLVRRRGQEARLRCSPMKGHSHVYWYRQLPEEGLKFMVYLQKENIIDESGMPKERFSAEFPKEGPSILRIQQVVRGDSAAYFCASSPPAGIDEQYFGPGTRLTVT.

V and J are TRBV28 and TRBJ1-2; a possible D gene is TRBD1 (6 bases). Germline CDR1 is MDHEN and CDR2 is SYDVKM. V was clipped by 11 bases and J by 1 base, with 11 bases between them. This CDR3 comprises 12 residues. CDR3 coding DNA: TGTGCCGCCGCCAGGGGTAACTATGGCTACACCTTC. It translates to CAAARGNYGYTF.

This CDR3 reads CASGRGSSYNEQFF. CDR3 nucleotides: TGTGCCAGCGGTAGGGGGAGCTCCTACAATGAGCAGTTCTTC. The chain carries TRBV28 and TRBJ2-1; weak D call: TRBD1 (6 bases). The CDR3 is 14 residues long. Trimming stripped 8 bases from V and 0 bases from J, with 11 bases between. Germline V gene sequence: CDR1 MDHEN, CDR2 SYDVKM.

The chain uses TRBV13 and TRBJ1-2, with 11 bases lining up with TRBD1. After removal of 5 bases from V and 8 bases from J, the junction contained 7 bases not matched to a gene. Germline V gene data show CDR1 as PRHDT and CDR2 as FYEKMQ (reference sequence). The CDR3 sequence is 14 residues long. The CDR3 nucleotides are TGTGCCAGCAGCCAAGGACAGGGGGCAAACGGCTACACCTTC. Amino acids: CASSQGQGANGYTF.

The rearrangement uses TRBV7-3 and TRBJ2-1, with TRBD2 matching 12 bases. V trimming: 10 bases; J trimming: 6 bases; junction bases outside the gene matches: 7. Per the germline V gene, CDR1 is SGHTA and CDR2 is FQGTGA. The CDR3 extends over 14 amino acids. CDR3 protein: CATSGLAGPNEQFF. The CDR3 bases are TGTGCCACCTCAGGACTAGCGGGGCCCAATGAGCAGTTCTTC.

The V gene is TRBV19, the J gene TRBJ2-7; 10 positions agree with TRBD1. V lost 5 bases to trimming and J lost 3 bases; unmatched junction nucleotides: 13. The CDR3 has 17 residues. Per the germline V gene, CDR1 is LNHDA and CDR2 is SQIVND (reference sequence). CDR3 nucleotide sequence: TGTGCCAGTAGTGTGGATGCCGGGACAGGGGTTAACTACGAGCAGTACTTC. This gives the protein CASSVDAGTGVNYEQYF.

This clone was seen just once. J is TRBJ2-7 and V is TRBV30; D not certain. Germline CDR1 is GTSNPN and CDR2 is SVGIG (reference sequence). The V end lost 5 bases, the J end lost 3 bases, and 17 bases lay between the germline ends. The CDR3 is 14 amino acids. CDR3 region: CAWSPLAPNYEQYF. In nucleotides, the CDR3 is TGTGCCTGGTCCCCGTTAGCTCCGAACTACGAGCAGTACTTC.

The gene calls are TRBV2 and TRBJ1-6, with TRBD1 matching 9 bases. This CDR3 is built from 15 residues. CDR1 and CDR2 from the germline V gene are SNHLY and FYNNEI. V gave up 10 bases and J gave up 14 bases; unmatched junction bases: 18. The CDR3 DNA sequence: TGTGCCAACTCTAACCCGGACAGGGGCCCCCTAGCCCTCCACTTT. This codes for CANSNPDRGPLALHF.

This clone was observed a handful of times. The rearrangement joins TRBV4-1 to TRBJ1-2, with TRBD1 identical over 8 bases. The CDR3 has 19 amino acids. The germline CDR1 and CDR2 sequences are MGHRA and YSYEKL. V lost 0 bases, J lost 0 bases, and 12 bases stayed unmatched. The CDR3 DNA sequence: TGCGCCAGCAGCCAAGATAGGAACAGGGGGATCAGTGCTAACTATGGCTACACCTTC. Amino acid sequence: CASSQDRNRGISANYGYTF.

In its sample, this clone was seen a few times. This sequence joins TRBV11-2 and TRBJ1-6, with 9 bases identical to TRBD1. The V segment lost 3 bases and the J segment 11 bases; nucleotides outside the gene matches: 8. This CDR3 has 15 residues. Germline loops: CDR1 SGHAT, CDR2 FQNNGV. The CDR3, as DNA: TGTGCCAGCAGCTTGGCCGGACAGGGGTTTCCACCCCTCCACTTT. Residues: CASSLAGQGFPPLHF.

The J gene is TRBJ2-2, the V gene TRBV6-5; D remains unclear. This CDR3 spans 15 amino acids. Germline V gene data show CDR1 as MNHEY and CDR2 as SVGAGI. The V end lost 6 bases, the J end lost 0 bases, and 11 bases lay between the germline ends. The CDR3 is CASREQMANTGELFF. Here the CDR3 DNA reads TGTGCCAGCAGGGAACAGATGGCGAACACCGGGGAGCTGTTTTTT.

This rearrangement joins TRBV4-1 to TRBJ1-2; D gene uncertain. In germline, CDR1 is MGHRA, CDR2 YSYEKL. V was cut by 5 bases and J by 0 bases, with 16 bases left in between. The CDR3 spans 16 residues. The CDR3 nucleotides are TGCGCCAGCAGCGCCCCTCCTCACTTGCCTAACTATGGCTACACCTTC. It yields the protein CASSAPPHLPNYGYTF.

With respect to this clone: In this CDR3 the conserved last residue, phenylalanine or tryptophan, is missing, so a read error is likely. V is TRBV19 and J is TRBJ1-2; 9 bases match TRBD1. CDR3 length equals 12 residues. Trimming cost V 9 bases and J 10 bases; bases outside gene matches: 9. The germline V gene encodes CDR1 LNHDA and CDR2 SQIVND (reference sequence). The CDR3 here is CASTGGIFDYTS. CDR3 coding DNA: TGTGCCAGCACAGGGGGCATCTTCGACTACACCTCC.

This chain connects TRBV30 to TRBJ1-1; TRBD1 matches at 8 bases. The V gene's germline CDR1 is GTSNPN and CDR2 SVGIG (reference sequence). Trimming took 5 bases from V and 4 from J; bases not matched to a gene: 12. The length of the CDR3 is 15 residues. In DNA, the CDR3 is TGTGCCTGGTGGCGGTGGCAGGGGGCCGTCACTGAAGCTTTCTTT. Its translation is CAWWRWQGAVTEAFF.

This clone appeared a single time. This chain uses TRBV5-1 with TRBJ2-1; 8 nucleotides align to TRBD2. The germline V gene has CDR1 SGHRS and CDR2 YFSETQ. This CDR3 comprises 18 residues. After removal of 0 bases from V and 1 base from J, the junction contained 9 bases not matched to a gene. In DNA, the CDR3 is TGCGCCAGCAGCTTGGCCGGCGGTAGCGGGACTTCCTACAATGAGCAGTTCTTC. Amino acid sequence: CASSLAGGSGTSYNEQFF.

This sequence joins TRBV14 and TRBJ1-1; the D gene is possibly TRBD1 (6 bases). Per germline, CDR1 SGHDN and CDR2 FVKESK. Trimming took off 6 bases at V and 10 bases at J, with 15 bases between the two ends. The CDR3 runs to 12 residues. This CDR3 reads CASSTQGWGAFF. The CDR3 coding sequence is TGTGCCAGCAGTACGCAGGGGTGGGGAGCTTTCTTT. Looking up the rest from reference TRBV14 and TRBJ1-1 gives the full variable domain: EAGVTQFPSHSVIEKGQTVTLRCDPISGHDNLYWYRRVMGKEIKFLLHFVKESKQDESGMPNNRFLAERTGGTYSTLKVQPAELEDSGVYFCASSTQGWGAFFGQGTRLTVV.

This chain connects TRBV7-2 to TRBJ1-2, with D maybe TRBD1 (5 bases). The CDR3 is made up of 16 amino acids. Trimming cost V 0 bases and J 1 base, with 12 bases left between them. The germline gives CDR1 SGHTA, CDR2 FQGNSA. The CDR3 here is CASSLAGPALNYGYTF. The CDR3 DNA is TGTGCCAGCAGCTTAGCGGGGCCAGCACTTAACTATGGCTACACCTTC.